One T cell receptor beta chain is described in this entry. It lacks a known antigen. The record has no base qualities; no much larger clone is one base away. The CDR3 regions of human TCRbeta chains were analyzed by immunosequencing. The authors processed their data as follows. TCRs in the repertoires were matched against a reference library of SARS-CoV-2-specific TCRs that had been generated with the MIRA antigen-specificity platform. Breadth was defined as the fraction of unique TCRs that were SARS-CoV-2-associated. Depth was defined as the fraction of total T cells that were SARS-CoV-2-associated. Each spike-specific TCR was assigned to its reactive spike region and to a CD4 or CD8 class using the MIRA data. Log10-transformed breadth and depth values were compared by one-way ANOVA with Sidak's multiple comparisons tests. The clones in this table, taken by TCRdb from immuneACCESS, are in-frame only. Not every clone is retained; where verified, under half of the shortfall comes from an unresolved V gene, and the cause of the rest is unknown. D and trimming were read from the DNA, whereas the V and J calls and clone size are those reported in that table. The sample table holds tens of thousands of clones, of which 75% to 85% were seen once. Of the sample, around 5.4% is held by the ten largest clones.

The sample comes from a study of T cell responses to AZD1222 COVID-19 vaccine (dated by TCRdb to the early 2020s). For context, the study as a whole: Because spike-specific TCR depth and breadth did not differ between the two schedules, AZD1222 recipients who got a second dose at roughly 4 weeks were pooled with those who got a second dose at roughly 12 weeks. A total of about 240 trial participants underwent TCR sequencing, of whom 200 to 220 received two doses of AZD1222 and about 25 received two doses of the MenACWY control vaccine. Trial participants were enrolled into age subgroups of 18-55, 56-69 and 70-plus years, which contained around 150, 28 and 57 TCR-sequenced participants, respectively.

What the work shows at the level of the full study, not this receptor alone: Participants were mostly white British, with more females than males. The authors suggested clonal diversity may have been underestimated. The whole spike protein was spanned by vaccine-associated CD4 TCRs, and dominant responses were seen in regions 160-218 and 743-854. No day 14 peak-response samples were available, so repertoires were characterized only after the peak T cell response. Spike-specific TCR breadth and depth rose significantly after two AZD1222 doses compared with day 0 and with MenACWY recipients. Nearly half of unique spike-specific TCRs reportedly recognized epitopes outside regions mutated in the B.1.351 and B.1.1.7 variants. Conclusions about previously exposed vaccinees are limited because only six or seven AZD1222 recipients were SARS-CoV-2 seropositive at baseline. In the small 56-69-year group, the increase in depth fell short of significance, most likely because of low power.

Taken from cysteine to phenylalanine, the CDR3 has 15 residues. Only CDR3 DNA remains: 45 bases, in frame from the first base. The trim is 0 bases for V and 2 bases for J, with a gap of 11 bases between the germline ends. From a lookup of the germline V gene, CDR1 and CDR2 are MGHRA and YSYEKL. The sample's time point label, in plain terms: baseline before first vaccination. Vaccinee samples came from UK trials COV001 and COV002, including a single-blind randomized controlled phase 2/3 trial of AZD1222 (ChAdOx1 nCoV-19) in healthy adults. Trial participant PBMC samples were collected at day 0 and day 28 after the second dose for TCRbeta chain sequencing.

Specimen: peripheral blood, collected on day 0 of AZD1222 vaccination. This clonotype originated in an adult in good health. Here the chain combines TRBV4-1 and TRBJ2-7; the D call is tentative, TRBD1 or TRBD2, as each matches 7 bases. The CDR3 is CASSQEAGGAYEQYF. The DNA is TGCGCCAGCAGCCAAGAAGCAGGGGGGGCCTACGAGCAGTACTTC.